This T cell receptor beta chain was retrieved from a study of glioma-infiltrating T cells after dendritic cell vaccination. In the study overall: Dendritic cell vaccination trial patients had either newly diagnosed or recurrent glioblastoma. Study-level points and caveats: Higher pretreatment TIL content predicted longer progression-free time and survival.

To note about this clone: As yet, its antigen is unknown.

Time point meaning: after dendritic cell vaccination, including at tumor progression/relapse. PBMC were collected before vaccination, two weeks after the third vaccination, and at progression. The CDR3 is 14 amino acids. V dropped 3 bases and J dropped 2; count of bases not matched to a gene: 3. Germline-derived CDR1 and CDR2 are MDHEN and SYDVKM. Primers: 60 V beta forward and 13 J beta reverse. Clones were sequenced by immunoSEQ multiplex PCR, and TCRdb holds only the in-frame ones, with some missing. This sample carries 65,000 or so clones, approximately 89% of them seen once, and the ten largest clones take more than 9%.

Specimen: blood, collected after dendritic cell vaccination. This chain uses TRBV28 with TRBJ2-7; TRBD1 matches 8 bases. The TCR was taken from a human donor with glioblastoma. CDR3 DNA: TGTGCCAGCAGTTTGGGGACAGGAGCCTACGAGCAGTACTTC. Its translation: CASSLGTGAYEQYF. Full variable domain (rest looked up from reference TRBV28 and TRBJ2-7): DVKVTQSSRYLVKRTGEKVFLECVQDMDHENMFWYRQDPGLGLRLIYFSYDVKMKEKGDIPEGYSVSREKKERFSLILESASTNQTSMYLCASSLGTGAYEQYFGPGTRLTVT.